The rows below give T cell receptor beta chains drawn from one sample of a study of shared clonotypes between healthy human individuals. Measured with immunoSEQ multiplex PCR; TCRdb has only the in-frame clones, and not every one. The sample has some 1 million clones, around 76% seen once. Material: memory CD4+ T cells sorted from blood. The origin of the receptors is a man in his late teens or twenties in good health. Both conserved end residues are part of each CDR3. Each record gives: D gene, clone size, V gene, J gene, CDR3 DNA, CDR3 protein. A D gene is named only where the DNA matches it firmly. Size is stated for part of the rows, as once, few or many counts, or as a class when the clone is expanded.

NA	few	TRBV28	TRBJ1-1	TGTGCCAGCAGTTGGGTTCCGACTGAAGCTTTCTTT	CASSWVPTEAFF
NA	NA	TRBV9	TRBJ1-5	TGTGCCAGCAGCGTTGGGACGGACAATCAGCCCCAGCATTTT	CASSVGTDNQPQHF
TRBD1	NA	TRBV19	TRBJ2-6	TGTGCCAGTAGTGGGACAGGGATTTTTCTCGCTGGGGCCAACGTCCTGACTTTC	CASSGTGIFLAGANVLTF
NA	NA	TRBV2	TRBJ1-3	TGTGCCGAGAGGAGGGGGTTAGATGGAAACACCATATATTTT	CAERRGLDGNTIYF
TRBD2	NA	TRBV14	TRBJ2-5	TGTGCCAGCAGCCACGGACTAGCGGGAGTGGAGACCCAGTACTTC	CASSHGLAGVETQYF
NA	NA	TRBV30	TRBJ1-2	TGTGCCCTGGGGGGGAGTGGCTACACCTTC	CALGGSGYTF
NA	NA	TRBV10-2	TRBJ2-3	TGCGCCAGTGAGGGGGGGGCCTTGGGAGATACGCAGTATTTT	CASEGGALGDTQYF
NA	NA	TRBV30	TRBJ2-1	TGTGCCTGGAGCCCCCTCAGTAATGAGCAGTTCTTC	CAWSPLSNEQFF
TRBD2	NA	TRBV7-3	TRBJ2-2	TGTGCCAGCAGCCTGACTAGCGGGGGTATCGGGGAGCTGTTTTTT	CASSLTSGGIGELFF
NA	NA	TRBV19	TRBJ2-5	TGTGCCAGTAATTCCGGACAGTATCAACCTCAAGAGACCCAGTACTTC	CASNSGQYQPQETQYF
NA	NA	TRBV5-1	TRBJ1-5	TGCGCCAGCAGCTTGTCGGCAGGGGAAGGTCAGCCCCAGCATTTT	CASSLSAGEGQPQHF
NA	few	TRBV5-1	TRBJ2-7	TGCGCCAGCAGCTTAATAGACAGGACCTGGGAGCAGTACTTC	CASSLIDRTWEQYF
NA	NA	TRBV9	TRBJ2-5	TGTGCCAGCAGCCCAGGGGTTTGGGAGACCCAGTACTTC	CASSPGVWETQYF
NA	NA	TRBV19	TRBJ1-3	TGTGCCAGTAGACGAACGGACGGCTCTGGAAACACCATATATTTT	CASRRTDGSGNTIYF
NA	NA	TRBV28	TRBJ2-1	TGTGCCAGCAGCCCACCGGACAGCTCCTACAATGAGCAGTTCTTC	CASSPPDSSYNEQFF
NA	NA	TRBV10-3	TRBJ1-6	TGTGCCATCAGTTCGACCGATTATAATTCACCCCTCCACTTT	CAISSTDYNSPLHF
TRBD1	NA	TRBV30	TRBJ1-1	TGTGCCTGGAGCCGGACAGGAGATTACACTGAAGCTTTCTTT	CAWSRTGDYTEAFF
TRBD2	once	TRBV9	TRBJ2-2	TGTGCCAGCAGGCCACTAGCGGTGAACACCGGGGAGCTGTTTTTT	CASRPLAVNTGELFF
TRBD2	NA	TRBV6-6	TRBJ2-1	TGTGCCAGCAGCCCCGGGACTAGGTCGTATGAGCAGTTCTTC	CASSPGTRSYEQFF
TRBD1	few	TRBV5-5	TRBJ2-3	TGTGCCAGCCTTGCTGAGGGACAGGAGTGGGATACGCAGTATTTT	CASLAEGQEWDTQYF
NA	NA	TRBV18	TRBJ1-6	TGTGCCAGCTCATCGACTGTTCACTCTAATTCACCCCTCCACTTT	CASSSTVHSNSPLHF
NA	many	TRBV7-2	TRBJ1-5	TGTGCCAGCAGCTTAAAAGTCGGTACGGGTGTGGGGCCCCAGCATTTT	CASSLKVGTGVGPQHF
TRBD1	NA	TRBV4-3	TRBJ2-7	TGCGCCAGCAGCCAAGATTTTTCCGGGTGGGACAGCTCCTACGAGCAGTACTTC	CASSQDFSGWDSSYEQYF
TRBD1	NA	TRBV5-4	TRBJ1-6	TGTGCCAGCAGTATGGGACAGGGCTATAATTCACCCCTCCACTTT	CASSMGQGYNSPLHF
NA	NA	TRBV2	TRBJ2-5	TGTGCCAGCACCCGAGGGGGGGAAGAGACCCAGTACTTC	CASTRGGEETQYF
NA	NA	TRBV6-1	TRBJ2-2	TGTGCCAGCACCATGACAACTACCGGGGAGCTGTTTTTT	CASTMTTTGELFF
TRBD1	NA	TRBV27	TRBJ1-2	TGTGCCAGCAGTTTGGGGACAGGGCCCAACTATGGCTACACCTTC	CASSLGTGPNYGYTF
TRBD1	NA	TRBV5-6	TRBJ1-1	TGTGCCAGCAGCTTGGTGGTTGCGGGGGGACAGAAGAACACTGAAGCTTTCTTT	CASSLVVAGGQKNTEAFF
TRBD1	NA	TRBV11-2	TRBJ2-1	TGTGCCAGCAGCCCACCGGGACAGGGGAGCAATGAGCAGTTCTTC	CASSPPGQGSNEQFF
TRBD2	many	TRBV7-6	TRBJ2-7	TGTGCCAGCAGCTTGGGGACTAGCGGGGGCGTCTACGAGCAGTACTTC	CASSLGTSGGVYEQYF
TRBD1	NA	TRBV28	TRBJ1-5	TGTGCCAGCAATTCCGGGACAGTCAATCAGCCCCAGCATTTT	CASNSGTVNQPQHF
TRBD1	NA	TRBV15	TRBJ1-2	TGTGCCACCAGCAGAGATCGAAGTGCGGTACAGGGGGGTGGCTACACCTTC	CATSRDRSAVQGGGYTF
TRBD1	NA	TRBV19	TRBJ2-7	TGTGCCAGTCCCAATGGACAGGGTTACGAGCAGTACTTC	CASPNGQGYEQYF
NA	few	TRBV14	TRBJ1-1	TGTGCCAGCAGCCAAGATCGTCGGCCGAACACTGAAGCTTTCTTT	CASSQDRRPNTEAFF
NA	NA	TRBV2	TRBJ1-5	TGTGCCAGCAGTGAAGACAGGGTTCAGCCCCAGCATTTT	CASSEDRVQPQHF
TRBD1	few	TRBV27	TRBJ1-5	TGTGCCAGTGCGGGTGGCAGGGGGCTTGATTTGCGTTTT	CASAGGRGLDLRF
NA	few	TRBV9	TRBJ2-7	TGTGCCAGCAGCTTAACAGGCGACCCCTACGAGCAGTACTTC	CASSLTGDPYEQYF
TRBD1	NA	TRBV6-1	TRBJ2-1	TGTGCCAGCAGTGGAGACAGGGGACGGAGATTATTATACAATGAGCAGTTCTTC	CASSGDRGRRLLYNEQFF
TRBD2	NA	TRBV10-3	TRBJ2-1	TGTGCCATCACCAAACTAGCGGGAGCCTACAATGAGCAGTTCTTC	CAITKLAGAYNEQFF
NA	NA	TRBV7-9	TRBJ2-3	TGTGCCAGCAGCCCAGTGAGGTTGCGGGGGCCAACTACGCAGTATTTT	CASSPVRLRGPTTQYF
NA	NA	TRBV20-1	TRBJ1-3	TGCAGTGCCCCGGAACAAAACACCATATATTTT	CSAPEQNTIYF
NA	NA	TRBV4-3	TRBJ1-2	TGCGCCAGCAGCCAAGAATGGCCGGGAGGCTATGGCTACACCTTC	CASSQEWPGGYGYTF
TRBD2	NA	TRBV7-2	TRBJ2-5	TGTGCCAGCAGCTTAGCGGCGGGGGTCCAAGAGACCCAGTACTTC	CASSLAAGVQETQYF
TRBD2	NA	TRBV6-1	TRBJ2-7	TGTGCCAGCAGTCACACCGGGACTAGCACCTACGAGCAGTACTTC	CASSHTGTSTYEQYF
TRBD1	NA	TRBV5-1	TRBJ1-1	TGCGCCAGCAGCGGTCTATCGGGACAGGGCACTGAAGCTTTCTTT	CASSGLSGQGTEAFF
TRBD2	NA	TRBV19	TRBJ2-1	TGTGCCAGTAGTCCACGGGGGGGTTCCTACAATGAGCAGTTCTTC	CASSPRGGSYNEQFF
TRBD2	NA	TRBV7-2	TRBJ2-2	TGTGCCAGCAGCGAATTTCCGGGACTAGGGGGGGAGCTGTTTTTT	CASSEFPGLGGELFF
TRBD1	NA	TRBV5-1	TRBJ1-5	TGCGCCAGCAGGGTTGGGACAGCCGGCAATCAGCCCCAGCATTTT	CASRVGTAGNQPQHF
TRBD1	many	TRBV7-2	TRBJ1-1	TGTGCCAGCAGCACTTGGACAGGGATGAACACTGAAGCTTTCTTT	CASSTWTGMNTEAFF
TRBD1	NA	TRBV7-9	TRBJ1-2	TGTGCCAGCAGCCAGAGGGGTGGAGACAGGGGTGGCTACACCTTC	CASSQRGGDRGGYTF
NA	NA	TRBV27	TRBJ2-3	TGTGCCAGCAGCCGAACCTTACCAAGTCTCGGGACAGATACGCAGTATTTT	CASSRTLPSLGTDTQYF
TRBD2	NA	TRBV7-2	TRBJ2-3	TGTGCCAGCAGCTTAGGGGCGGGAGTGGCAGATACGCAGTATTTT	CASSLGAGVADTQYF
TRBD2	NA	TRBV5-1	TRBJ2-3	TGCGCCAGCAGCCCCAGGGGTAGCGGGGGGGCCGGAGATACGCAGTATTTT	CASSPRGSGGAGDTQYF
NA	NA	TRBV6-1	TRBJ1-3	TGTGCCAGCAGTGTATCCTCGGGCATTGGAAACACCATATATTTT	CASSVSSGIGNTIYF
TRBD1	once	TRBV7-2	TRBJ2-2	TGTGCCAGCAGCAGGGGGCTGGGCGGGGAGCTGTTTTTT	CASSRGLGGELFF
NA	NA	TRBV21-1	TRBJ1-2	TGTGCCAGCAGCAAAGAAAAGGGCCACTATGGCTACACCTTC	CASSKEKGHYGYTF
NA	NA	TRBV29-1	TRBJ2-3	TGCAGCGTTGAGTCGGGAGCCGGAGATACGCAGTATTTT	CSVESGAGDTQYF
NA	NA	TRBV7-9	TRBJ2-1	TGTGCCAGCAGCTTAGCGTTGGGGGGCTTCAATGAGCAGTTCTTC	CASSLALGGFNEQFF
NA	NA	TRBV10-3	TRBJ2-2	TGTGCCATCAGTGAGTCAGGACCCCTCGGCGGGGAGCTGTTTTTT	CAISESGPLGGELFF